This TCR beta chain appears in the sequencing data of a study of T cells in Graves' hyperthyroidism and ophthalmopathy (dated by TCRdb to between 2018 and 2020). With regard to the full study: Peripheral blood was sampled at the time of initial diagnosis, prior to any treatment. Prospective prediction of ophthalmopathy was tested in an independent validation cohort of fewer than 20 hyperthyroidism patients and roughly 16 patients who later progressed to ophthalmopathy. The roughly 91 discovery patients were randomly split 7:3 into training and test sets. After sampling, hyperthyroidism patients received methimazole starting at 30 mg daily, and ophthalmopathy patients received high-dose intravenous methylprednisolone. To identify distinguishing TCR V-J signatures, a discovery cohort of 95 to 100 patients was used, comprising under 45 with Graves' ophthalmopathy and approximately 57 with stable Graves' hyperthyroidism. In more than 5 Graves' hyperthyroidism patients, the study also compared T-cell repertoires from thyroid tissue with T-cell repertoires from blood. The paper describes TCR Vbeta CDR3 sequencing of 140 or so peripheral blood samples, made up of 43 ophthalmopathy patients, some 80 hyperthyroidism patients and 17 progressor patients. The investigation overall reported the following: Most expanded thyroid clonotypes (frequency above 0.001) were also found in blood, which suggests that blood repertoires may mirror thyroid immune responses. In validation, the model predicted progression to ophthalmopathy a median of about 5.9 months before onset, with roughly 71% sensitivity and roughly 72% specificity. Sample size was not statistically predetermined, and blinding of investigators to group allocation was not performed. A model built on a 13 V-J signature distinguished ophthalmopathy from stable hyperthyroidism, reaching 85% to 90% sensitivity and around 81% specificity in cross-validation and 80%/75% in testing.

For this clonotype: Its target antigen remains unknown. No base-level quality is on record; no much larger clone is a single base apart.

Based on the germline V gene (reference sequence), the CDR1 and CDR2 sequences are SGHNT and YYREEE. V lost 1 base and J lost 2 bases; the stretch between them is 13 bases long. There are 15 amino acids in the CDR3, from cysteine to phenylalanine inclusive. Only the CDR3 part of the read is kept: 45 bases, read in frame from the first base. TCR beta CDR3 regions were amplified from RNA transcripts. For the first round of RT-PCR on the TCR CDR3, the HTBI primer set was used together with the Qiagen OneStep RT-PCR kit. A second multiplex PCR round built the libraries, followed by size selection and purification. Libraries were sequenced paired-end with 100 bp reads on an Illumina HiSeq2000. From the authors' description of their analysis: SOAPnuke was used to process the raw data, removing reads that contained adapters or uncalled bases, had a mean Phred below 15, or lacked an exact match to the constant primer or identifier. High-quality paired reads were merged using COPE v1.2.5, and each unique nucleotide sequence was defined as a clonotype. MiTCR v1.1 was used to align the clonotypes against IMGT TRBV, TRBD and TRBJ reference segments. The analysis included only V-J combinations with a frequency above 0.0001, which together covered 98% to 99.2% of the repertoires. The TCS score was defined as F50 (clonal expansion) divided by E x V (chaos), with BLOSUM62-based TCRdist calculated between CDR3 peptides within each V-J. Welch's t-statistics and random forest reduced roughly 530 V-J features to 13, which were used in a naive Bayes classifier (R e1071). TCRdb handled the public reads itself, with Q25 trimming in fastp and clone calling in MiXCR, and kept productive beta chains. Duplicate CDR3 protein sequences are folded into a single record with the most common DNA and genes. The V and J calls and clone size come from TCRdb's table, not from the authors' own analysis. Here the sample has around 280,000 distinct CDR3 sequences; 13% occur a single time. The ten largest clones add up to approximately 7.8% of the sample.

Hyperthyroidism patients were newly diagnosed, had a disease duration of under 2 months, and were aged 18 to 65 years. Any patient with an uncontrolled infection, another autoimmune disease, pregnancy or lactation was excluded. Diagnoses relied on clinical symptoms, serum thyroxine and TRAb, thyroid ultrasound and orbital computed tomography. For progressor patients, blood was drawn at the first diagnosis of hyperthyroidism, before any ophthalmopathy symptoms had appeared. Ficoll-Paque density gradient centrifugation was used to isolate PBMCs from approximately 10 ml of fresh peripheral blood. Progressor patients were initially diagnosed with Graves' hyperthyroidism and developed ophthalmopathy during follow-up. Total RNA was extracted using Trizol reagent, and RNA quality was assessed on an Agilent 2100 Bioanalyzer.

Recombination linked TRBV5-4 to TRBJ2-7; TRBD1 is a possible D gene, resting on 5 matching bases. The source material was blood. This clonotype was obtained from a young woman with Graves' hyperthyroidism that later progressed to Graves' ophthalmopathy. The bases read TGTGCCAGCAGCTTGCTTGGCAGGGATCCCTACGAGCAGTACTTC. This gives the protein CASSLLGRDPYEQYF.